A selection of T cell receptor beta chains follows, all from one sample in a study of T cells in Graves' hyperthyroidism and ophthalmopathy. TCRdb reprocessed the multiplex PCR reads with MiXCR, giving one entry per CDR3 protein. The sample lists about 510,000 distinct CDR3 sequences; 40% to 50% were seen once. Sequenced: peripheral blood or thyroid tissue (not recorded which). The receptors originated from an adult woman with Graves' disease, either hyperthyroidism or ophthalmopathy (not recorded which). Each CDR3 is given with its conserved first and last residue. The D gene is left open where the match is weak. Clone size, where shown, is once, few, many, or a class for clones that have expanded.

CDR3nt: TGTGCCAGCAGCTTTCGCCGGGGGAGCGGGAGTGGGGAGCAGTACTTC
CDR3aa: CASSFRRGSGSGEQYF
abundance: few
v_gene: TRBV7-2
d_gene: TRBD2
j_gene: TRBJ2-7

CDR3nt: TGTGCCAGCAGTTGGGGCCAGAGCAATCAGCCCCAGCATTTT
CDR3aa: CASSWGQSNQPQHF
abundance: many
v_gene: TRBV6-2/TRBV6-3
d_gene: -
j_gene: TRBJ1-5

CDR3nt: TGTGCCAGCAGCCCCTGGGACAGGGTGGCTGAAGCTTTCTTT
CDR3aa: CASSPWDRVAEAFF
abundance: -
v_gene: TRBV16
d_gene: TRBD1
j_gene: TRBJ1-1

CDR3nt: TGTGCCAGTACCATCGACAGGGGTGAGAGGAATGGCTACACCTTC
CDR3aa: CASTIDRGERNGYTF
abundance: -
v_gene: TRBV19
d_gene: TRBD1
j_gene: TRBJ1-2

CDR3nt: TGTGCCAGCAGTGAGCAAACAGGGAGGAATGGCTACACCTTC
CDR3aa: CASSEQTGRNGYTF
abundance: -
v_gene: TRBV2
d_gene: -
j_gene: TRBJ1-2

CDR3nt: TGTGCCACCAGTGATAATGGCTACGAGCAGTACTTC
CDR3aa: CATSDNGYEQYF
abundance: -
v_gene: TRBV24-1
d_gene: -
j_gene: TRBJ2-7

CDR3nt: TGCGCCAGCAGCCGTCCCGGACAGGGGGGCAGAGAGCAGTACTTC
CDR3aa: CASSRPGQGGREQYF
abundance: -
v_gene: TRBV5-1
d_gene: TRBD1
j_gene: TRBJ2-7

CDR3nt: TGTGCCAGCAGCTTGGCATCTCGGACAGGAAAGACCTACGAGCAGTACTTC
CDR3aa: CASSLASRTGKTYEQYF
abundance: once
v_gene: TRBV7-9
d_gene: TRBD1
j_gene: TRBJ2-7

CDR3nt: TGCGCCAGCAGCCAAGATACCCAGGCCGGCGCGAGGGGCTACACCTTC
CDR3aa: CASSQDTQAGARGYTF
abundance: few
v_gene: TRBV4-1
d_gene: -
j_gene: TRBJ1-2

CDR3nt: TGCGCCAGCAGCGCCGGCCCGGGGGCGACTGAAGCTTTCTTT
CDR3aa: CASSAGPGATEAFF
abundance: many
v_gene: TRBV5-1
d_gene: -
j_gene: TRBJ1-1

CDR3nt: TGCGCCAGCGGAGATTCGGCTGGCTACACCTTC
CDR3aa: CASGDSAGYTF
abundance: -
v_gene: TRBV5-1
d_gene: -
j_gene: TRBJ1-2

CDR3nt: TGCAGTGCTAGAAGAGCGGGCAGGACCTATGACACCGGGGAGACCCAGTACTTC
CDR3aa: CSARRAGRTYDTGETQYF
abundance: -
v_gene: TRBV20-1
d_gene: -
j_gene: TRBJ2-5

CDR3nt: TGCGCCAGCAGTCCGGGACAGGTCCTGGGAGAGCAGTACTTC
CDR3aa: CASSPGQVLGEQYF
abundance: many
v_gene: TRBV5-1
d_gene: TRBD1
j_gene: TRBJ2-7

CDR3nt: TGCAGTGTCAGCTCAATCGGGAATGAAAAACTGTTTTTT
CDR3aa: CSVSSIGNEKLFF
abundance: many
v_gene: TRBV20-1
d_gene: -
j_gene: TRBJ1-4

CDR3nt: TGTGCCAGCAGCTTAGGGGACAGGGAAGCTTTCTTT
CDR3aa: CASSLGDREAFF
abundance: -
v_gene: TRBV7-2
d_gene: TRBD1
j_gene: TRBJ1-1

CDR3nt: TGTGCCAGCAGTGCCAGGGCGGGCAGGTGGAGTGGCTACACCTTC
CDR3aa: CASSARAGRWSGYTF
abundance: -
v_gene: TRBV28
d_gene: -
j_gene: TRBJ1-2

CDR3nt: TGTGCCAGCAGTCCGAGGACGAAATTAAACACTGAAGCTTTCTTT
CDR3aa: CASSPRTKLNTEAFF
abundance: -
v_gene: TRBV25-1
d_gene: -
j_gene: TRBJ1-1

CDR3nt: TGCGCCAGCAGCCAACGCAGGGGGCTGGAGACCCAGTACTTC
CDR3aa: CASSQRRGLETQYF
abundance: many
v_gene: TRBV4-3
d_gene: TRBD1
j_gene: TRBJ2-5

CDR3nt: TGCAGTGCTAGAGACCTTCGGAGGACCGACGAGCAGTACTTC
CDR3aa: CSARDLRRTDEQYF
abundance: many
v_gene: TRBV20-1
d_gene: -
j_gene: TRBJ2-7

CDR3nt: TGCAGCGTTGAAGTCCCAGGGGCGCGGAGGACTGAAGCTTTCTTT
CDR3aa: CSVEVPGARRTEAFF
abundance: few
v_gene: TRBV29-1
d_gene: -
j_gene: TRBJ1-1

CDR3nt: TGTGCCAGCAGCTTTGGCGGGCGAGACACTGAAGCTTTCTTT
CDR3aa: CASSFGGRDTEAFF
abundance: many
v_gene: TRBV7-3
d_gene: -
j_gene: TRBJ1-1

CDR3nt: TGTGCCAGCAGCGCATCACACCCCCTCGAGCAGTACTTC
CDR3aa: CASSASHPLEQYF
abundance: -
v_gene: TRBV7-9
d_gene: -
j_gene: TRBJ2-7

CDR3nt: TGTGCCAGCAGCTTAGCGCTGGGCAGGGAGAACGAGCAGTACTTC
CDR3aa: CASSLALGRENEQYF
abundance: -
v_gene: TRBV7-9
d_gene: -
j_gene: TRBJ2-7

CDR3nt: TGTGCCAGCAGCGTAGATGTAGACTCCTACGAGCAGTACTTC
CDR3aa: CASSVDVDSYEQYF
abundance: once
v_gene: TRBV9
d_gene: -
j_gene: TRBJ2-7

CDR3nt: TGTGCCAGCAGCCTTAGCGGGAGGGCCGGGGATACGCAGTATTTT
CDR3aa: CASSLSGRAGDTQYF
abundance: once
v_gene: TRBV12-3/TRBV12-4
d_gene: TRBD2
j_gene: TRBJ2-3

CDR3nt: TGTGCCAGCACCACTTTGACAGATTATAATTCACCCCTCCACTTT
CDR3aa: CASTTLTDYNSPLHF
abundance: -
v_gene: TRBV7-9
d_gene: -
j_gene: TRBJ1-6

CDR3nt: TGTGCCAGCAGTTGTACACCGAAGGGGCAGCCCCAGCATTTT
CDR3aa: CASSCTPKGQPQHF
abundance: few
v_gene: TRBV6-7
d_gene: -
j_gene: TRBJ1-5

CDR3nt: TGCAGTGCTGCCGGACCCTGGAACGGTGAAGCTTTC
CDR3aa: CSAAGPWNGEAF
abundance: -
v_gene: TRBV20-1
d_gene: -
j_gene: TRBJ2-6

CDR3nt: TGTGCCAGCAGTCAAGGTTACCCGAACACTGAAGCTTTCTTT
CDR3aa: CASSQGYPNTEAFF
abundance: -
v_gene: TRBV6-5
d_gene: -
j_gene: TRBJ1-1

CDR3nt: TGTGCCATCACCTCTCAGACAGGGGGGGGCACTGAAGCTTTCTTT
CDR3aa: CAITSQTGGGTEAFF
abundance: -
v_gene: TRBV10-3
d_gene: TRBD1
j_gene: TRBJ1-1

CDR3nt: TGTGCCAGCAGTATACAGGTCCCCCGGCAGCCCCAGCATTTT
CDR3aa: CASSIQVPRQPQHF
abundance: few
v_gene: TRBV6-2/TRBV6-3
d_gene: -
j_gene: TRBJ1-5

CDR3nt: TGTGCCAGCAGTGGGGAGATACCTCGAGAGCAGTACTTC
CDR3aa: CASSGEIPREQYF
abundance: -
v_gene: TRBV2
d_gene: -
j_gene: TRBJ2-7

CDR3nt: TGCAGCGTCGACACCCGGACAGGGATCTATGGCTACACCTTC
CDR3aa: CSVDTRTGIYGYTF
abundance: many
v_gene: TRBV29-1
d_gene: TRBD1
j_gene: TRBJ1-2

CDR3nt: TGTGCCAGCAGTTACCGTAATCAGCCCCAGCATTTT
CDR3aa: CASSYRNQPQHF
abundance: many
v_gene: TRBV6-2/TRBV6-3
d_gene: -
j_gene: TRBJ1-5

CDR3nt: TGTGCCATCAGTTTGCCCGGGCAGACGTATGGCTACACCTTC
CDR3aa: CAISLPGQTYGYTF
abundance: -
v_gene: TRBV10-3
d_gene: -
j_gene: TRBJ1-2

CDR3nt: TGCAGTGCTAGACGAGGACAGATAAATCAGCCCCAGCATTTT
CDR3aa: CSARRGQINQPQHF
abundance: many
v_gene: TRBV20-1
d_gene: -
j_gene: TRBJ1-5

CDR3nt: TGTGCCAGCAGTGTATCGGTCGGGGAGCTGTTTTTT
CDR3aa: CASSVSVGELFF
abundance: -
v_gene: TRBV2
d_gene: -
j_gene: TRBJ2-2

CDR3nt: TGTGCCAGCGGACCGTGGGGACCCTACGAGCAGTACTTC
CDR3aa: CASGPWGPYEQYF
abundance: -
v_gene: TRBV2
d_gene: -
j_gene: TRBJ2-7

CDR3nt: TGTGCCAGCAGGTACCCCGGGGAGCTGTTTTTT
CDR3aa: CASRYPGELFF
abundance: -
v_gene: TRBV9
d_gene: -
j_gene: TRBJ2-2

CDR3nt: TGCAGCGTTGTTTTTAGCGGACCGGGTGGGCAGTACTTC
CDR3aa: CSVVFSGPGGQYF
abundance: -
v_gene: TRBV29-1
d_gene: -
j_gene: TRBJ2-7

CDR3nt: TGTGCCAGTAGGACCCAGGGGAGCACAGATACGCAGTATTTT
CDR3aa: CASRTQGSTDTQYF
abundance: few
v_gene: TRBV19
d_gene: -
j_gene: TRBJ2-3

CDR3nt: TGCAGCGTTGAAGGGACCGGGACCACTGAAGCTTTCTTT
CDR3aa: CSVEGTGTTEAFF
abundance: -
v_gene: TRBV29-1
d_gene: -
j_gene: TRBJ1-1

CDR3nt: TGTGCCACCAGTGATCCCCAGGGTTTCACCGGGGAGCTGTTTTTT
CDR3aa: CATSDPQGFTGELFF
abundance: few
v_gene: TRBV24-1
d_gene: -
j_gene: TRBJ2-2

CDR3nt: TGTGCCAGCAGCCAAGTCGGGACAAGGCCTGGAAACACCATATATTTT
CDR3aa: CASSQVGTRPGNTIYF
abundance: -
v_gene: TRBV7-9
d_gene: -
j_gene: TRBJ1-3

CDR3nt: TGTGCCAGCGGGTTGAGACAGGGAGAAAAACTGTTTTTT
CDR3aa: CASGLRQGEKLFF
abundance: -
v_gene: TRBV2
d_gene: TRBD1
j_gene: TRBJ1-4

CDR3nt: TGTGCCAGCTCACCCCCCCTTCGTGGGCCCGGAGAGAACACTGAAGCTTTCTTT
CDR3aa: CASSPPLRGPGENTEAFF
abundance: -
v_gene: TRBV25-1
d_gene: -
j_gene: TRBJ1-1

CDR3nt: TGTGCCAGCAGCTTAACCAGGGACATCGGCGGGGAGCTGTTTTTT
CDR3aa: CASSLTRDIGGELFF
abundance: -
v_gene: TRBV7-3
d_gene: -
j_gene: TRBJ2-2

CDR3nt: TGTGCCATCAGTGAACCAGAAATCGGCGCCGGAGCCCAGTACTTC
CDR3aa: CAISEPEIGAGAQYF
abundance: -
v_gene: TRBV10-3
d_gene: -
j_gene: TRBJ2-5

CDR3nt: TGTGCCATCAGTGAGTCTAGGACAGGCCTTAATGAAAAACTGTTTTTT
CDR3aa: CAISESRTGLNEKLFF
abundance: -
v_gene: TRBV10-3
d_gene: TRBD1
j_gene: TRBJ1-4

CDR3nt: TGTGCCAGCAGCCAAGAGCTAACAGCAGCCTACGAGCAGTACTTC
CDR3aa: CASSQELTAAYEQYF
abundance: many
v_gene: TRBV4-2
d_gene: -
j_gene: TRBJ2-7